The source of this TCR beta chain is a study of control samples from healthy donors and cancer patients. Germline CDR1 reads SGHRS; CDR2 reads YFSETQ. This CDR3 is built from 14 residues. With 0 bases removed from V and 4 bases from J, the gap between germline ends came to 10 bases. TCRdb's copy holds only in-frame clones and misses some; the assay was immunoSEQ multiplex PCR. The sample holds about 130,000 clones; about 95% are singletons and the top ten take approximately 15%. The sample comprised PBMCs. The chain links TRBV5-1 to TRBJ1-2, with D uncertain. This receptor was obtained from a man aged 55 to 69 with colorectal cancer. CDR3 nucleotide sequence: TGCGCCAGCAGCTTGGACAGCACGTCCTATGGCTACACCTTC. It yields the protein CASSLDSTSYGYTF.